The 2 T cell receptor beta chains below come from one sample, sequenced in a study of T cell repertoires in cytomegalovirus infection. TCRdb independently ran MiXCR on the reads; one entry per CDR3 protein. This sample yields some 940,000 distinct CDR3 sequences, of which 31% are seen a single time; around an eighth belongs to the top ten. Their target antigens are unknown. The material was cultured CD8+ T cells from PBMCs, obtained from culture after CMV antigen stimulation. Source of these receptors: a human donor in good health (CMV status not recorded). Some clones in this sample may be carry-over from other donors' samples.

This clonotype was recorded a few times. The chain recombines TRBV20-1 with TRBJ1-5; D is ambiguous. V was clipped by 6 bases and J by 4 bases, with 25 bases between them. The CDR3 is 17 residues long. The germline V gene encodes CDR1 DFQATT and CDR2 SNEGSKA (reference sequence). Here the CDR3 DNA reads TGCAGTGCGCTAGAGATACCGGAGGGTTTATTAAATCAGCCCCAGCATTTT. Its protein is CSALEIPEGLLNQPQHF.

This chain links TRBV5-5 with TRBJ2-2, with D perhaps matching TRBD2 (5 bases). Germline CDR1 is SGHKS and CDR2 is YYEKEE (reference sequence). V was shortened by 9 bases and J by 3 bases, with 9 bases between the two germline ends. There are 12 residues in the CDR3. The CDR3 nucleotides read TGTGCCACCGTGAGGGACACCGGGGAGCTGTTTTTT. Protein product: CATVRDTGELFF.